The 21 T cell receptor beta chains given below trace back to one sample, sequenced in a study of type 1 regulatory T cells. For these TCRs, the target antigens are not known. TCRdb re-derived calls from the reads in MiXCR, one entry per CDR3 protein. This table has about 62,000 distinct CDR3 sequences, around 62% appearing once. Source material: cultured non-Tr1 T cells, either the whole culture or a sorted T cell fraction (not recorded which). The receptors come from a human donor in good health.

This rearrangement joins TRBV20-1 to TRBJ2-1, with no clear D. Germline CDR1 reads DFQATT; CDR2 reads SNEGSKA (reference sequence). This CDR3 comprises 12 residues. V lost 3 bases, J lost 7 bases, and 10 bases lay in between. The CDR3 loop reads CSARIVGNEQFF. DNA for the CDR3: TGCAGTGCTAGGATAGTGGGAAATGAGCAGTTCTTC.

The V gene is TRBV4-2, the J gene TRBJ2-3; TRBD2 is a possible D gene (6 bases). The CDR3 runs 17 residues. Trimming left V 0 bases short and J 1 base short, with 14 bases between. CDR1 and CDR2 (germline): LGHNA, YNFKEQ. The chain's CDR3 is CASSQEVPSARTDTQYF. Here the CDR3 DNA reads TGTGCCAGCAGCCAAGAAGTCCCTAGCGCCCGCACAGATACGCAGTATTTT.

The V and J genes are TRBV20-1 and TRBJ2-5; D is perhaps TRBD2 (6 bases). Deletions cut 3 bases from V and 2 bases from J, with 13 bases between. Germline CDR1 is DFQATT and CDR2 is SNEGSKA (reference sequence). The CDR3 consists of 14 residues. CDR3: CSASGGGGQETQYF. In nucleotides, the CDR3 is TGCAGTGCTAGCGGGGGTGGGGGACAAGAGACCCAGTACTTC.

The rearrangement joins TRBV12-3 or TRBV12-4 to TRBJ1-1; 9 bases fit TRBD1. J was trimmed by 4 bases and V by 6 bases; bases with no gene match: 12. This CDR3 spans 16 amino acids. The CDR3 spells CASRLRPGQGSTEAFF. CDR3 coding DNA: TGTGCCAGCAGACTAAGACCGGGACAGGGATCCACTGAAGCTTTCTTT.

The V call is TRBV6-2 or TRBV6-3, the J call TRBJ2-3; a weak D match, TRBD2 (6 bases). The V gene lost 6 bases and the J gene lost 2 bases, with 9 bases spanning the gap. The CDR3 extends over 13 amino acids. Germline loops: CDR1 MNHEY, CDR2 SVGEGT. The CDR3 DNA reads TGTGCCAGCAGACGGGACTCCACAGATACGCAGTATTTT. It is translated as CASRRDSTDTQYF.

This clonotype was observed many times. The rearrangement joins TRBV9 to TRBJ2-1, with 8 bases aligning to TRBD2. The CDR3 is 14 residues long. Per the germline V gene, CDR1 is SGDLS and CDR2 is YYNGEE. V shed 2 bases and J 5 bases; nucleotides not matched to a gene: 3. The DNA for the CDR3 is TGTGCCAGCAGCGTTACCGGGAGGGACAATGAGCAGTTCTTC. Translated: CASSVTGRDNEQFF. The full variable domain, with the rest looked up from reference TRBV9 and TRBJ2-1, is DSGVTQTPKHLITATGQRVTLRCSPRSGDLSVYWYQQSLDQGLQFLIQYYNGEERAKGNILERFSAQQFPDLHSELNLSSLELGDSALYFCASSVTGRDNEQFFGPGTRLTVL.

This clonotype was observed at least ten times. The chain combines TRBV10-3 with TRBJ1-2, with 10 bases lining up with TRBD1. The CDR3 extends over 15 amino acids. Germline CDR1 is ENHRY and CDR2 is SYGVKD. V shed 2 bases and J 1 base; nucleotides not matched to a gene: 1. In DNA form, the CDR3 reads TGTGCCATCAGTGAGGGGACAGGGGATAACTATGGCTACACCTTC. Amino acid sequence: CAISEGTGDNYGYTF.

CDR3 amino acids: CASRSGEMNTEAFF. The DNA for the CDR3 is TGTGCCAGCAGATCCGGCGAGATGAACACTGAAGCTTTCTTT. This chain links TRBV12-3 or TRBV12-4 with TRBJ1-1; D uncertain. V was shortened by 6 bases and J by 0 bases, with 11 bases between the two germline ends. CDR3 size: 14 residues.

The rearrangement uses TRBV20-1 and TRBJ2-7; the match to TRBD2 covers 8 bases. CDR1 and CDR2 from the germline V gene are DFQATT and SNEGSKA (reference sequence). Germline trimming cut 1 base from V and 3 bases from J; bases unmatched to any gene: 5. CDR3 length: 14 amino acids. CDR3: CSARVSGRDYEQYF. CDR3 sequence (DNA): TGCAGTGCTAGAGTCAGCGGGAGAGACTACGAGCAGTACTTC.

The CDR3 coding sequence is TGCGCCAGCAGCCTTGAGCGGGGGAGCTCCTACGAGCAGTACTTC. Translated: CASSLERGSSYEQYF. V gene TRBV4-3 combines with J gene TRBJ2-7; TRBD2 matches at 8 bases. CDR1 LGHNA and CDR2 YSLEER come from the germline V gene. The CDR3 is 15 residues long. V dropped 4 bases and J dropped 0; count of bases not matched to a gene: 5.

The chain couples TRBV5-4 to TRBJ2-5, with D perhaps TRBD1 (6 bases). Trimming left V 5 bases short and J 2 bases short, with 13 bases between. The germline V gene encodes CDR1 SGHNT and CDR2 YYREEE (reference sequence). CDR3 length: 14 amino acids. The CDR3 nucleotides are TGTGCCAGCAGTTCCGGGACAAGGCAAGAGACCCAGTACTTC. Encoded protein: CASSSGTRQETQYF.

The rearrangement joins TRBV7-9 to TRBJ1-1; TRBD1 might be the D (5 bases). There are 16 residues in the CDR3. Between the trimmed V and J ends, which lost 6 bases and 1 base, there was a span of 18 bases. Per germline, CDR1 SEHNR and CDR2 FQNEAQ (reference sequence). CDR3 bases: TGTGCCAGCAGTCATCTTGCCGGGACGGCGAACACTGAAGCTTTCTTT. Its protein is CASSHLAGTANTEAFF.

The rearrangement joins TRBV2 to TRBJ2-7; TRBD2 matches 7 bases. The junction had 4 bases not matched to a gene; V was cut back by 9 bases and J by 2 bases. The CDR3 spans 12 residues. CDR1 is SNHLY, CDR2 FYNNEI, per germline. For the CDR3, the DNA is TGTGCCAGTTTGCGGGGGACCTACGAGCAGTACTTC. This translates into CASLRGTYEQYF.

This clonotype is termed medium-sized. V usage is TRBV20-1 and J usage is TRBJ1-2, with a possible D match to TRBD1 (5 bases). Trimming pared 3 bases from V and 4 bases from J, leaving 12 bases between. The CDR3 extends over 13 amino acids. Per the germline V gene, CDR1 is DFQATT and CDR2 is SNEGSKA (reference sequence). CDR3: CSARRDDSYGYTF. CDR3 sequence (DNA): TGCAGTGCTAGGAGGGACGATAGCTATGGCTACACCTTC.

The chain links TRBV13 to TRBJ2-1; TRBD2 is a possible D gene (5 bases). Trimming stripped 0 bases from V and 6 bases from J, with 12 bases between. Germline V CDR1 and CDR2: PRHDT, FYEKMQ (reference sequence). CDR3 length: 15 residues. CDR3: CASSLGGPGGNEQFF. CDR3 sequence (DNA): TGTGCCAGCAGCTTAGGCGGGCCTGGAGGCAATGAGCAGTTCTTC.

The V and J genes are TRBV28 and TRBJ2-5; 7 bases map to TRBD2. Germline assignment: CDR1 MDHEN and CDR2 SYDVKM. The ends lost 6 bases at V and 1 base at J; junction bases unmatched: 8. CDR3 length: 15 residues. CDR3: CASSPSGKTQETQYF. CDR3 sequence (DNA): TGTGCCAGCAGCCCGAGCGGGAAGACCCAAGAGACCCAGTACTTC.

J is TRBJ1-5 and V is TRBV12-3 or TRBV12-4; weak D call: TRBD1 (6 bases). Between the trimmed V and J ends, which lost 5 bases and 3 bases, there was a span of 11 bases. This CDR3 region has 14 residues. DNA of the CDR3: TGTGCCAGCAGTCCACGGACAGACAATCAGCCCCAGCATTTT. It yields the protein CASSPRTDNQPQHF.

There are many counts of this clonotype. J is TRBJ2-1 and V is TRBV10-3; 8 nucleotides align to TRBD2. This CDR3 contains 17 residues. The ends lost 10 bases at V and 5 bases at J; junction bases unmatched: 19. The germline CDR1 and CDR2 sequences are ENHRY and SYGVKD. This CDR3 is CASGGSRRALRDNEQFF. The CDR3 DNA sequence: TGTGCCAGCGGGGGGTCCCGGAGGGCCCTCCGGGACAATGAGCAGTTCTTC.

The chain recombines TRBV15 with TRBJ1-4; the D gene is possibly TRBD1 (6 bases). There are 13 residues in the CDR3. Deletions cut 4 bases from V and 7 bases from J, with 10 bases between. Germline CDR1 reads LNHNV; CDR2 reads YYDKDF (reference sequence). CDR3 sequence (DNA): TGTGCCACCAGCATCGGGACACTTGAAAAACTGTTTTTT. This encodes CATSIGTLEKLFF.

This clonotype was seen once. The rearrangement links TRBV15 to TRBJ2-5; D possibly corresponds to TRBD1 (6 bases). Germline CDR1 reads LNHNV; CDR2 reads YYDKDF (reference sequence). This CDR3 is 13 amino acids long. Trimming removed 6 bases from V and 0 bases from J, with 8 bases in between. CDR3 in DNA: TGTGCCACCAGTGCAGGGGACCAAGAGACCCAGTACTTC. It yields the protein CATSAGDQETQYF. The full variable domain, in which reference TRBV15 and TRBJ2-5 provide the parts outside the CDR3, is DAMVIQNPRYQVTQFGKPVTLSCSQTLNHNVMYWYQQKSSQAPKLLFHYYDKDFNNEADTPDNFQSRRPNTSFCFLDIRSPGLGDTAMYLCATSAGDQETQYFGPGTRLLVL.

This clonotype was seen a few times. V gene TRBV5-6 combines with J gene TRBJ2-2, with D unresolved. V was clipped by 4 bases and J by 1 base, with 11 bases between them. The length of the CDR3 is 15 residues. Germline V gene data show CDR1 as SGHDT and CDR2 as YYEEEE. The CDR3 DNA reads as TGTGCCAGCAGCCGAAATTGGCTGAACACCGGGGAGCTGTTTTTT. This gives the protein CASSRNWLNTGELFF.